The T cell receptor (beta chain) described here comes from a study of a mutant IDH1 vaccine in newly diagnosed glioma. Whole-study context: Treated patients had a mean age of about 37 years and a sex split that was roughly 60% male and roughly 40% female. Week 35 held visit V12, while week 47 held visit V13.

Repertoires were generated with immunoSEQ multiplex PCR, while TCRdb's copy carries only in-frame clones and drops some. The table includes about 31,000 clones, more than 80% detected once. Study conclusions and caveats: With respect to changes in top peripheral T cell clonotypes, pseudoprogression seemed unrelated.

The CDR3 is 15 amino acids. Germline assignment: CDR1 SNHLY and CDR2 FYNNEI. V dropped 6 bases and J dropped 2 bases, with 15 bases sitting between them. The time point is: week 47, end of study. Doses consisted of 300 ug of mutant IDH1 20-mer peptide each, paired with topical imiquimod. New astrocytomas of WHO grade 3 or 4 that were IDH1-mutant and ATRX-lost were found in the donors. Remarks on this clone: The antigen remains unidentified.

The chain combines TRBV2 with TRBJ2-3; possible D gene TRBD1, 6 bases. This TCR was sampled from a woman between 40 and 50 years old with glioma. This material consisted of PBMCs, taken from a glioma patient whose treatment included an IDH1 peptide vaccine. The CDR3 protein is CASRLQGALTDTQYF. The CDR3 region has the DNA TGTGCCAGCAGGTTACAGGGAGCGCTCACAGATACGCAGTATTTT.